Each of the 5 T cell receptor beta chains below was sequenced from the same sample in a study of T cell responses to AZD1222 COVID-19 vaccine. The repertoire was sequenced with immunoSEQ multiplex PCR; TCRdb's copy has only in-frame clones and lacks some. The table includes tens of thousands of clones, around nine tenths detected once. The sample here was peripheral blood, taken 28 days after the second dose of the MenACWY control vaccine. The receptors were sampled from an adult who received the MenACWY meningococcal vaccine as a control.

The J gene is TRBJ1-1, the V gene TRBV7-2; a possible D gene is TRBD1 (5 bases). CDR1 and CDR2 (germline): SGHTA, FQGNSA. This CDR3 region has 13 residues. V lost 6 bases and J 1 base, leaving 9 bases between the germline ends. CDR3 sequence: CASRGQGNTEAFF. Here the CDR3 DNA reads TGTGCCAGCAGGGGTCAGGGGAACACTGAAGCTTTCTTT.

The DNA for the CDR3 is TGTGCCAGCAGCCAGGGGTACGATGAGCAGTTCTTC. This gives the protein CASSQGYDEQFF. The chain recombines TRBV11-2 with TRBJ2-1; D is perhaps TRBD1 (6 bases). V dropped 5 bases and J dropped 8 bases, with 10 bases sitting between them. The germline CDR1 and CDR2 sequences are SGHAT and FQNNGV. CDR3 length: 12 amino acids.

This chain uses TRBV10-2 with TRBJ1-5; D remains ambiguous. Looked up from germline, CDR1 is WSHSY and CDR2 is SAAADI. The V end was cut by 0 bases, the J end by 6 bases, with 15 bases between. CDR3 length: 16 amino acids. Written as DNA, the CDR3 is TGCGCCAGCAGTGAGTCGATGGCCCTCAGAGGTCAGCCCCAGCATTTT. Its protein is CASSESMALRGQPQHF.

This chain links TRBV19 with TRBJ2-2; 10 nucleotides line up with TRBD2. CDR3 length: 15 amino acids. V shed 2 bases and J 5 bases; nucleotides not matched to a gene: 2. Per the germline V gene, CDR1 is LNHDA and CDR2 is SQIVND (reference sequence). The CDR3 spells CASSINSGGTGELFF. The CDR3 region has the DNA TGTGCCAGTAGTATAAATAGCGGGGGGACCGGGGAGCTGTTTTTT.

This clone was found a few times. The chain is built from TRBV5-6 and TRBJ1-5, with 10 bases lining up with TRBD1. Unmatched junction bases numbered 9, after V lost 2 bases and J lost 1 base. The germline V gene encodes CDR1 SGHDT and CDR2 YYEEEE. This CDR3 has 18 amino acids. This CDR3 reads CASSFGTGVLGSNQPQHF. The CDR3 coding sequence is TGTGCCAGCAGCTTCGGGACAGGGGTCTTAGGGAGCAATCAGCCCCAGCATTTT.